Here is one T cell receptor beta chain with its context. Its antigen is unidentified. The CDR3 has 14 amino acids. Per the germline V gene, CDR1 is LNHNV and CDR2 is YYDKDF (reference sequence). V lost 6 bases, J lost 11 bases, and 10 bases stayed unmatched. TCRdb called the RT-PCR reads again in MiXCR, with one record for every CDR3 protein. The sample has 550,000 to 650,000 distinct CDR3 sequences, 10% to 15% seen once. The data originate from a study of response to subunit inactivated influenza vaccine. General study points: The authors suggested that every seasonal influenza vaccination recruits few new T cells.

Source: PBMCs from blood, taken on the day of vaccination. This sequence originates from a man in his fifties who received an inactivated influenza vaccine. The chain has TRBV15 and TRBJ1-4; 9 bases line up with TRBD1. CDR3 coding DNA: TGTGCCACCAGAATGGACAGGGGTAACGGGAAACTGTTTTTT. Protein: CATRMDRGNGKLFF.